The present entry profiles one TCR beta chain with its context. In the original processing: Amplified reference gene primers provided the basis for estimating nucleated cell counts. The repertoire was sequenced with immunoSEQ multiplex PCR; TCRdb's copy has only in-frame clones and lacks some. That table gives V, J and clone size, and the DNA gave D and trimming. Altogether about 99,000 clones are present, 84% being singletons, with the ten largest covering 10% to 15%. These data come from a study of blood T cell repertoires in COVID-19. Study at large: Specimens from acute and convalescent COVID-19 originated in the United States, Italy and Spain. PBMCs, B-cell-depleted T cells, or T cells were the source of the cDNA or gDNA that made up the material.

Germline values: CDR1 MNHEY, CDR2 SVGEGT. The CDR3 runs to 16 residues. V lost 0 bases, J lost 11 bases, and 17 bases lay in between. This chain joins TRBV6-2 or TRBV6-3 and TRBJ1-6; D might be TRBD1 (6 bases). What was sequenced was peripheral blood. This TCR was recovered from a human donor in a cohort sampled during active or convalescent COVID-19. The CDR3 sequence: CASSYSWGRSQAPLHF. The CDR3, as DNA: TGTGCCAGCAGTTACTCGTGGGGGCGATCTCAGGCACCCCTCCACTTT.